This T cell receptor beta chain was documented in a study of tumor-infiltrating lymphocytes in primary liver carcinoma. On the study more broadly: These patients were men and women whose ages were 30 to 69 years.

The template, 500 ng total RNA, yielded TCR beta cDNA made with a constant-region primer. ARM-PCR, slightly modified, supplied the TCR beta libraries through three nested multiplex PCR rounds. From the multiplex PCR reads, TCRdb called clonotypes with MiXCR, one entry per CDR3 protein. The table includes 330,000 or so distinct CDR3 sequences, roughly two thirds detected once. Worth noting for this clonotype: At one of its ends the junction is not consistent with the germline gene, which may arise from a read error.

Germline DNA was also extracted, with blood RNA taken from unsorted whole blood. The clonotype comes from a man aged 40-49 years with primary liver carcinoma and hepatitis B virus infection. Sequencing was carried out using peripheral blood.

This CDR3 is CVSSLAGGSYEQYF. The DNA for the CDR3 is TGCGTCAGCAGCTTGGCTGGGGGCTCCTACGAGCAGTACTTC. The chain combines TRBV5-1 with TRBJ2-7, with D perhaps given as TRBD1 or TRBD2 (5 bases each). The CDR3 has 14 residues. Germline lookup yields CDR1 SGHRS and CDR2 YFSETQ.